Listed below are T cell receptor beta chains from one sample, sequenced in a study of shared clonotypes between healthy human individuals. The protocol was immunoSEQ multiplex PCR, while the TCRdb copy is restricted to in-frame clones and leaves out a portion. This sample has about 2.4 million clones; approximately 93% occur once, and the top ten carry approximately 0.35%. Source material: naive CD4+ T cells from PBMCs. The origin of the receptors is a man between 18 and 35 years old in good health. Some clones in this sample may be carry-over from other donors' samples. The CDR3 runs from the conserved cysteine through the conserved F or W. Each record gives: clone size, J gene, V gene, D gene, CDR3 protein, CDR3 DNA. A D gene is named only where the DNA matches it firmly. Size is omitted from some rows. Given values are once, few, many or a class for expanded clones.

size: NA; J: TRBJ2-2; V: TRBV10-3; D: NA; CDR3: CAISESSVNTGELFF; DNA: TGTGCCATCAGTGAGTCTTCGGTGAACACCGGGGAGCTGTTTTTT
size: NA; J: TRBJ1-2; V: TRBV28; D: TRBD1; CDR3: CASSRGQDPYGYTF; DNA: TGTGCCAGCAGCCGCGGACAGGATCCCTATGGCTACACCTTC
size: NA; J: TRBJ2-7; V: TRBV6-1; D: NA; CDR3: CASVTPGPLYEQYF; DNA: TGTGCCAGCGTTACTCCGGGACCGCTTTACGAGCAGTACTTC
size: NA; J: TRBJ2-4; V: TRBV27; D: NA; CDR3: CARRTDVCQAKNIQYF; DNA: TGTGCCAGGCGGACAGATGTATGTCAAGCCAAAAACATTCAGTACTTC
size: NA; J: TRBJ1-1; V: TRBV5-1; D: NA; CDR3: CASSLGPQHMNTEAFF; DNA: TGCGCCAGCAGCTTGGGACCACAGCACATGAACACTGAAGCTTTCTTT
size: NA; J: TRBJ2-3; V: TRBV14; D: NA; CDR3: CASSQQGLSTDTQYF; DNA: TGTGCCAGCAGCCAGCAGGGTTTGAGCACAGATACGCAGTATTTT
size: NA; J: TRBJ2-7; V: TRBV5-4; D: NA; CDR3: CASSLGGPSYEQYF; DNA: TGTGCCAGCAGCTTGGGGGGCCCCAGTTACGAGCAGTACTTC
size: NA; J: TRBJ2-2; V: TRBV5-4; D: NA; CDR3: CASSKKYGSDGELFF; DNA: TGTGCCAGCAGCAAGAAGTATGGGTCCGACGGGGAGCTGTTTTTT
size: NA; J: TRBJ1-1; V: TRBV5-1; D: NA; CDR3: CASSSGPTPPAEAFF; DNA: TGCGCCAGCAGCTCGGGACCCACCCCCCCCGCTGAAGCTTTCTTT
size: NA; J: TRBJ2-3; V: TRBV9; D: NA; CDR3: CASSVAAGPSTDTQYF; DNA: TGTGCCAGCAGCGTAGCAGCGGGCCCTAGCACAGATACGCAGTATTTT
size: NA; J: TRBJ2-3; V: TRBV11-3; D: NA; CDR3: CASSLAARPDTQYF; DNA: TGTGCCAGCAGCTTAGCGGCGAGACCCGATACGCAGTATTTT
size: NA; J: TRBJ1-5; V: TRBV7-3; D: NA; CDR3: CASSRGGNQPQHF; DNA: TGTGCCAGCAGTAGGGGGGGTAATCAGCCCCAGCATTTT
size: NA; J: TRBJ2-2; V: TRBV5-5; D: NA; CDR3: CASSLGQGANTGELFF; DNA: TGTGCCAGCAGCTTGGGGCAGGGCGCGAACACCGGGGAGCTGTTTTTT
size: NA; J: TRBJ2-1; V: TRBV4-2; D: NA; CDR3: CASSQDRGGSSYNEQFF; DNA: TGTGCCAGCAGCCAAGATCGAGGGGGGAGCTCCTACAATGAGCAGTTCTTC
size: few; J: TRBJ1-5; V: TRBV25-1; D: NA; CDR3: CASSDGYQPQHF; DNA: TGTGCCAGCAGTGATGGTTATCAGCCCCAGCATTTT
size: NA; J: TRBJ1-1; V: TRBV2; D: TRBD1; CDR3: CASRAGQGVGTEAFF; DNA: TGTGCCAGCAGGGCGGGACAGGGTGTTGGCACTGAAGCTTTCTTT
size: NA; J: TRBJ1-1; V: TRBV11-1; D: NA; CDR3: CASSLIQGTEAFF; DNA: TGTGCCAGCAGCTTAATTCAGGGGACTGAAGCTTTCTTT
size: NA; J: TRBJ2-7; V: TRBV4-2; D: NA; CDR3: CASSQEGSWSSYEQYF; DNA: TGTGCCAGCAGCCAAGAGGGCTCTTGGAGCTCCTACGAGCAGTACTTC
size: NA; J: TRBJ1-1; V: TRBV5-1; D: TRBD1; CDR3: CASSPGTGRIGAFF; DNA: TGCGCCAGCAGCCCGGGGACAGGGAGGATCGGAGCTTTCTTT
size: NA; J: TRBJ2-1; V: TRBV7-2; D: NA; CDR3: CASSLTPNTYNEQFF; DNA: TGTGCCAGCAGCTTGACCCCTAACACTTACAATGAGCAGTTCTTC
size: NA; J: TRBJ1-2; V: TRBV18; D: NA; CDR3: CASSPQGRDGYTF; DNA: TGTGCCAGCTCACCACAGGGGCGTGATGGCTACACCTTC
size: NA; J: TRBJ1-5; V: TRBV4-1; D: TRBD1; CDR3: CASSRGHRGGNQPQHF; DNA: TGCGCCAGCAGCCGTGGTCACAGGGGAGGCAATCAGCCCCAGCATTTT
size: NA; J: TRBJ1-2; V: TRBV15; D: NA; CDR3: CATSGDTFYGYTF; DNA: TGTGCCACCAGCGGGGACACGTTCTATGGCTACACCTTC
size: NA; J: TRBJ2-7; V: TRBV5-1; D: TRBD1; CDR3: CASDIGTGEYEQYF; DNA: TGCGCCAGCGACATCGGGACAGGGGAGTACGAGCAGTACTTC
size: NA; J: TRBJ2-2; V: TRBV5-1; D: NA; CDR3: CASTPLGHGELFF; DNA: TGCGCCAGCACCCCTCTAGGGCACGGGGAGCTGTTTTTT
size: few; J: TRBJ1-4; V: TRBV5-1; D: NA; CDR3: CASSLGGLEKLFF; DNA: TGCGCCAGCAGCTTGGGGGGACTCGAAAAACTGTTTTTT
size: NA; J: TRBJ2-3; V: TRBV9; D: TRBD1; CDR3: CASSVGGNRGGSDTQYF; DNA: TGTGCCAGCAGCGTAGGGGGGAACAGGGGCGGGTCAGATACGCAGTATTTT
size: NA; J: TRBJ2-1; V: TRBV13; D: NA; CDR3: CASSSPRRGAYNEQFF; DNA: TGTGCCAGCAGCTCCCCCAGACGGGGGGCTTACAATGAGCAGTTCTTC
size: NA; J: TRBJ2-3; V: TRBV4-2; D: NA; CDR3: CASSTASTDTQYF; DNA: TGTGCCAGCAGCACTGCTAGCACAGATACGCAGTATTTT
size: NA; J: TRBJ1-4; V: TRBV29-1; D: NA; CDR3: CSVELTGANEKLFF; DNA: TGCAGCGTTGAGCTAACAGGAGCTAATGAAAAACTGTTTTTT
size: NA; J: TRBJ2-5; V: TRBV4-3; D: NA; CDR3: CASSQSRVAETQYF; DNA: TGCGCCAGCAGCCAAAGTCGGGTGGCAGAGACCCAGTACTTC
size: NA; J: TRBJ1-1; V: TRBV7-9; D: NA; CDR3: CASSSSGGRDTEAFF; DNA: TGTGCCAGCAGCTCCAGCGGGGGGAGGGACACTGAAGCTTTCTTT